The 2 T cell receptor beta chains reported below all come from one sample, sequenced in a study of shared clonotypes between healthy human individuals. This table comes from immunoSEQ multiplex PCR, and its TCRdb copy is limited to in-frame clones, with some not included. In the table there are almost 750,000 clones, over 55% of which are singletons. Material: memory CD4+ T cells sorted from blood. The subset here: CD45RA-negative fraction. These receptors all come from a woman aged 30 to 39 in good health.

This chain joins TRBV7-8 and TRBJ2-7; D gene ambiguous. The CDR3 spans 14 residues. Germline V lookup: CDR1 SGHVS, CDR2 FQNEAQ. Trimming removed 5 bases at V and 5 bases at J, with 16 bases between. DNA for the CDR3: TGTGCCAGCAGCCGGAAGTTAATGGAGAACGAGCAGTACTTC. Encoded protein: CASSRKLMENEQYF. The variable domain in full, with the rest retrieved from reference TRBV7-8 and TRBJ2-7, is GAGVSQSPRYKVAKRGQDVALRCDPISGHVSLFWYQQALGQGPEFLTYFQNEAQLDKSGLPSDRFFAERPEGSVSTLKIQRTQQEDSAVYLCASSRKLMENEQYFGPGTRLTVT.

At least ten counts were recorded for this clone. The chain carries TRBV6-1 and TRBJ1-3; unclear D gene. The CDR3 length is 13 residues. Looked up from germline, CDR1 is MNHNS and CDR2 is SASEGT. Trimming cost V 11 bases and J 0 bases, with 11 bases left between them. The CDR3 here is CAVQLLSGNTIYF. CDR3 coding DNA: TGTGCCGTACAGCTCCTCTCTGGAAACACCATATATTTT.